This T cell receptor (beta chain) emerged from a study of blood T cells in healthy people across ages. Study outcomes and limitations: Observed TCR beta diversity showed a strong correlation with the percentage of naive T cells as measured by flow cytometry.

A second PCR of 7 to 11 cycles used a sample-barcoded 5' primer and a J-beta primer mix. One entry per CDR3 protein, called by TCRdb with MiXCR from the 5' RACE reads. There are approximately 800,000 distinct CDR3 sequences in the sample; about three fifths occur only once, and 20% to 25% lies in the top ten. Note on this clonotype: Antigen specificity is unknown.

Germline V lookup: CDR1 LGHNA, CDR2 YSLEER. Unmatched junction bases numbered 6, after V lost 2 bases and J lost 4 bases. The CDR3 runs to 15 residues. For every donor, a draw yielded ten milliliters of peripheral blood. The sample taken for sequencing was blood. V gene TRBV4-3 combines with J gene TRBJ2-7; 9 nucleotides agree with TRBD2. The sequence came from a man aged 25-40 years in good health. The CDR3: CASSQTHSGSYEQYF. The CDR3 coding sequence is TGCGCCAGCAGCCAAACTCATAGCGGGAGTTACGAGCAGTACTTC.